These T cell receptor beta chains were read from a single sample in a study of a mutant IDH1 vaccine in newly diagnosed glioma. Their specific antigens are unknown. TCRdb's table, derived via immunoSEQ multiplex PCR, lists solely in-frame clones and lacks some. The data hold around 32,000 clones, with 80% to 85% observed a single time. The sample consisted of PBMCs, taken from a glioma patient whose treatment included an IDH1 peptide vaccine. Receptors were obtained from a woman aged 18-29 years with glioma. CDR3s include the opening cysteine and the closing phenylalanine or tryptophan. A D gene is named only where the DNA matches it firmly. Clone size is not always given. Where it is, it says once, few, many or a class for expanded clones.

d_call clone_size j_call v_call cdr3_aa cdr3_nt
TRBD1 few TRBJ1-2 TRBV10-3 CAIRAGGSYGYTF TGTGCCATCAGGGCAGGGGGATCCTATGGCTACACCTTC
NA NA TRBJ2-1 TRBV6-5 CASGYNEQFF TGTGCCAGCGGTTACAATGAGCAGTTCTTC
NA NA TRBJ1-1 TRBV2 CASSPFTGTIMNTEAFF TGTGCCAGCAGTCCATTCACAGGGACAATCATGAACACTGAAGCTTTCTTT
TRBD1 once TRBJ2-1 TRBV5-1 CASSLGSGQGFEQFF TGCGCCAGCAGCTTGGGCTCGGGACAGGGATTTGAGCAGTTCTTC
TRBD2 NA TRBJ2-2 TRBV19 CASSPPGLAGRTGELFF TGTGCCAGTAGCCCGCCGGGACTAGCGGGGCGCACCGGGGAGCTGTTTTTT
NA NA TRBJ1-2 TRBV6-5 CASSYSGPSGGYTF TGTGCCAGCAGTTACTCGGGCCCCTCGGGGGGCTACACCTTC
NA NA TRBJ1-3 TRBV10-3 CAISEIYNRISSGNTIYF TGTGCCATCAGTGAGATCTACAACCGGATAAGCTCTGGAAACACCATATATTTT
TRBD1 once TRBJ2-5 TRBV28 CASSSDRVDGETQYF TGTGCCAGCAGTTCGGACAGGGTGGATGGGGAGACCCAGTACTTC
NA few TRBJ1-5 TRBV6-1 CASSDVRYRKNQPQHF TGTGCCAGCAGTGACGTCAGGTATAGAAAAAATCAGCCCCAGCATTTT
NA NA TRBJ1-2 TRBV5-6 CASTRDLGGYTF TGTGCCAGCACCCGGGACCTGGGAGGCTACACCTTC
NA NA TRBJ2-1 TRBV27 CATRKSSSQFF TGTGCCACCCGAAAATCATCTAGTCAGTTCTTC
NA NA TRBJ2-1 TRBV6-1 CASRSELYNEQFF TGTGCCTCCAGATCCGAACTCTACAATGAGCAGTTCTTC
NA NA TRBJ1-3 TRBV7-2 CASSLNPPAGVPRDTIYF TGTGCCAGCAGCTTAAATCCGCCCGCCGGGGTCCCTCGTGACACCATATATTTT
NA NA TRBJ2-2 TRBV5-1 CASSLEQANTGELFF TGCGCCAGCAGCTTGGAACAGGCGAACACCGGGGAGCTGTTTTTT
NA NA TRBJ1-5 TRBV7-9 CASSLESQPQHF TGTGCCAGCAGCTTAGAGAGCCAGCCCCAGCATTTT
TRBD2 NA TRBJ2-3 TRBV4-1 CASSQEAAGVADTQYF TGCGCCAGCAGCCAAGAGGCGGCGGGAGTGGCAGATACGCAGTATTTT
TRBD2 NA TRBJ2-1 TRBV7-8 CASSLGWTSGLDYNEQFF TGTGCCAGCAGCTTAGGTTGGACTAGCGGCCTCGACTACAATGAGCAGTTCTTC
NA NA TRBJ2-3 TRBV15 CATSRDRRLGQARPADTQYF TGTGCCACCAGCAGAGATAGGCGGCTCGGGCAGGCACGACCGGCAGATACGCAGTATTTT
NA NA TRBJ1-4 TRBV27 CASSRPNAEKLFF TGTGCCAGCAGTCGACCGAACGCGGAAAAACTGTTTTTT
NA NA TRBJ1-2 TRBV6-1 CASSEDAGSFYGYTF TGTGCCAGCAGTGAAGACGCAGGCAGCTTCTATGGCTACACCTTC
NA NA TRBJ2-2 TRBV7-9 CASSLPAVPGELFF TGTGCCAGCAGCTTACCAGCGGTCCCCGGGGAGCTGTTTTTT
NA NA TRBJ1-6 TRBV7-8 CASSPGTGPSISPLHF TGTGCCAGCAGCCCCGGGACGGGCCCATCTATTTCACCCCTCCACTTT
NA few TRBJ1-5 TRBV4-1 CASSQDGTPINPQHF TGCGCCAGCAGCCAGGACGGGACACCGATTAATCCCCAGCATTTT
TRBD1 NA TRBJ2-5 TRBV10-3 CAIRKTGGDGTQYF TGTGCCATCAGGAAGACAGGGGGCGACGGGACCCAGTACTTC
NA NA TRBJ2-2 TRBV19 CASSMARPVLNTGELFF TGTGCCAGTAGTATGGCTAGGCCAGTCTTGAACACCGGGGAGCTGTTTTTT
NA NA TRBJ2-7 TRBV27 CASSLSSTYEQYF TGTGCCAGCAGTTTATCGAGCACCTACGAGCAGTACTTC
NA NA TRBJ2-3 TRBV7-9 CASSSPAGFTDTQYF TGTGCCAGCAGCTCGCCCGCGGGGTTTACAGATACGCAGTATTTT
NA few TRBJ1-2 TRBV30 CAWSVGVGTNYGYTF TGTGCCTGGAGTGTAGGCGTAGGGACTAACTATGGCTACACCTTC
NA NA TRBJ1-2 TRBV6-1 CASSEWGAAAGYTF TGTGCCAGCAGTGAATGGGGGGCCGCCGCTGGCTACACCTTC
NA NA TRBJ2-1 TRBV11-2 CASSLVLNNEQFF TGTGCCAGCAGCTTAGTACTCAACAATGAGCAGTTCTTC
NA few TRBJ1-1 TRBV12-5 CASAWGGSEAFF TGTGCTAGTGCCTGGGGCGGGTCTGAAGCTTTCTTT
TRBD2 NA TRBJ2-1 TRBV29-1 CSVEDGGGLAGRYSYNEQFF TGCAGCGTTGAAGATGGCGGGGGACTAGCGGGCCGTTACTCCTACAATGAGCAGTTCTTC